Described below is a single TCR beta chain sequence and its context. This clonotype occurred many times. The clone's antigen remains unknown. Base qualities are not recorded, but no much larger clone differs from it by a single base. The library was generated by multiplex PCR. The sequencer was an Illumina HiSeq 2500. TCRbeta libraries were constructed through three rounds of nested PCR with primers (Table S4) according to protocols modified from ARM-PCR. Before sequencing, PCR products in the 200-500 bp range were cut out of the gel and cleaned up using the QIAquick gel extraction kit. The study's processing was this. Trimmomatic was used to clean the reads, FLASH was used to merge the reads into complete CDR3 sequences, and MiTCR was used to assign the reads to V(D)J germline segments. Clonal diversity was computed as the inverse Simpson's index with VDJtools. Productive reads were defined as in-frame sequences without a premature stop codon. TCRdb trimmed the raw reads at Q25, called clones with MiXCR and kept productive beta chains. Identical CDR3 proteins give one entry, which carries the most common genes and DNA. TCRdb's processing, not the authors' own work, is the source of the V and J calls. The sample table records about 85,000 distinct CDR3 sequences; about three fifths of these occur just once. 15% of the sample belongs to the ten largest clones.

This sample was taken from a study of tumor and adjacent non-tumor tissue in lung cancer (dated by TCRdb to the late 2010s). The study in broad terms: Of the cohort, eleven to twelve patients had adenocarcinoma, 2 had squamous cell carcinoma and 1 had small cell lung cancer. Ages among the 15 or so patients ranged from roughly 31 to 76 years, there were roughly ten men and 5 women, and disease was at TNM stage I to III. The study compared bulk TCRbeta repertoires from lung tumor tissue and matched distant non-tumor lung tissue of about 16 lung cancer patients. A total of 95 million to 150 million productive TCRbeta reads were generated by sequencing, corresponding to an average of roughly 4.1 million reads per sample. TCRbeta CDR3 sequencing was performed on 30 to 35 paired specimens, with one tumor sample and one normal lung sample collected per patient. Overall results and qualifications from the work: Because peripheral blood was not sequenced, the blood TCRbeta repertoires of the lung cancer patients in the study went unexamined. A significantly larger cumulative share of the repertoire was made up by the top 100 clones in normal lung than in tumor tissue. Younger patients had significantly higher TCR diversity, and higher tumor TCR diversity was associated with shorter overall and disease-free survival. Tumor tissue showed significantly higher TCR diversity (inverse Simpson) than normal lung tissue, at roughly 390 vs 170 (P = 0.0075, Mann-Whitney U test). Only approximately 16 patients were included in the cohort, and the need for larger samples and more detailed clinical data was noted by the authors. The sequencing platform is not named in the methods, and unique molecular identifiers are not mentioned.

RNA was isolated from bulk unsorted tissue, and RNA quality was assessed with a NanoDrop ND-1000 and an Agilent 2100. All donors had newly diagnosed lung cancer, had not received prior chemotherapy, and were admitted for thoracic surgery in China between August and November 2014. Anyone who had undergone radiotherapy or chemotherapy before, or who had another cancer at the same time, was left out of the study. Pieces of surgical tissue measuring about 1-2 cm3 were kept in RNAlater solution and held at -80 degrees C until needed. V drops 4 bases and J drops 5 bases, leaving 14 bases in between. The CDR1 and CDR2 encoded by the germline V gene are MDHEN and SYDVKM. The CDR3 runs 14 residues from the cysteine to the phenylalanine. Solely the CDR3 DNA is kept, with 42 bases framed from the first base.

The chain is assembled from TRBV28 and TRBJ2-5; TRBD1 could be the D gene, as 6 bases match. Sequenced material: lung tumor tissue. This receptor was obtained from a man between 70 and 80 years old with non-small cell lung cancer. The base sequence is TGTGCCAGCAGTTCTCACAGGGCTTGGGAGACCCAGTACTTC. This encodes CASSSHRAWETQYF.